The 10 T cell receptor beta chains reported below all come from one sample, sequenced in a study of T cells in Graves' hyperthyroidism and ophthalmopathy. The source material, RNA transcripts, was used to amplify TCR beta CDR3 regions. Carried out on the TCR CDR3, a first-round RT-PCR used the HTBI primer set. MiXCR, applied by TCRdb to the multiplex PCR reads, yields one record per CDR3 protein. This table holds about 250,000 distinct CDR3 sequences, approximately 25% found once. The sequenced material came from blood. All receptors derive from a woman aged 40 to 50 with Graves' ophthalmopathy.

This clonotype was recorded at least ten times. This chain uses TRBV14 with TRBJ2-5; TRBD2 might be the D (6 bases). The CDR3 contains 16 residues. CDR1 and CDR2 (germline): SGHDN, FVKESK. Trimming removed 0 bases at V and 7 bases at J, with 18 bases between. The CDR3 loop reads CASSQDRGGSSGTQYF. Here the CDR3 DNA reads TGTGCCAGCAGCCAAGATCGGGGAGGCAGTTCAGGGACCCAGTACTTC.

This sequence joins TRBV7-9 and TRBJ2-7; D ambiguous. The CDR3 runs to 14 residues. V was cut by 4 bases and J by 3 bases, with 13 bases left in between. The germline V gene encodes CDR1 SEHNR and CDR2 FQNEAQ (reference sequence). CDR3 protein: CASSWRISDYEQYF. CDR3 nucleotide sequence: TGTGCCAGCAGCTGGCGGATCTCCGACTACGAGCAGTACTTC.

This clonotype has at least ten counts. The chain couples TRBV27 to TRBJ1-2; perhaps TRBD1 as D (6 bases). Germline lookup yields CDR1 MNHEY and CDR2 SMNVEV (reference sequence). The CDR3 sequence is 14 residues long. V lost 7 bases, J lost 7 bases, and 19 bases lay in between. In DNA form, the CDR3 reads TGTGCCAGCACAAGAGGTGGGGGCGCGAGTGGCTACACCTTC. The encoded protein is CASTRGGGASGYTF.

This clonotype was detected many times. The chain employs TRBV28 and TRBJ1-5; no reliable D call. V shed 6 bases and J shed 4 bases, with 16 bases lying between them. Looked up from germline, CDR1 is MDHEN and CDR2 is SYDVKM. This CDR3 contains 15 residues. Here the CDR3 DNA reads TGTGCCAGCAGGAACCAAAGAGTGGGGAATCAGCCCCAGCATTTT. Its protein is CASRNQRVGNQPQHF.

This chain links TRBV6-5 with TRBJ1-2; unclear D gene. Germline CDR1 reads MNHEY; CDR2 reads SVGAGI. Trimming removed 1 base at V and 6 bases at J, with 9 bases between. The CDR3 spans 13 residues. This chain's CDR3 is CASSYWASDGYTF. CDR3 DNA: TGTGCCAGCAGTTACTGGGCATCAGATGGCTACACCTTC.

This clonotype occurred many times. The genes are TRBV2 and TRBJ2-7; the D is unclear. With 9 bases removed from V and 1 base from J, the gap between germline ends came to 7 bases. Germline V CDR1 and CDR2: SNHLY, FYNNEI. This CDR3 contains 11 residues. The CDR3, as DNA: TGTGCCAGTTTTAGTTCCTACGAGCAGTACTTC. Its translation: CASFSSYEQYF.

This clonotype has a count of ten or more. The chain combines TRBV4-1 with TRBJ2-5; TRBD2 matches 13 bases. This CDR3 contains 17 residues. The germline gives CDR1 MGHRA, CDR2 YSYEKL. With 1 base clipped from V and 0 bases from J, the junction kept 2 bases outside the gene matches. CDR3 sequence: CASSQGLAGGYQETQYF. The DNA of the CDR3 is TGCGCCAGCAGCCAAGGACTAGCGGGAGGATACCAAGAGACCCAGTACTTC.

This clonotype was observed many times. The V gene is TRBV7-9, the J gene TRBJ2-5; D is perhaps TRBD1 (7 bases). Looked up from germline, CDR1 is SEHNR and CDR2 is FQNEAQ (reference sequence). This CDR3 region has 15 residues. V was pared by 6 bases and J by 4 bases, with 18 bases between. The CDR3 DNA reads TGTGCCAGCAGTATAGCCCCCCAGGGGGGAGAGACCCAGTACTTC. It translates to CASSIAPQGGETQYF.

This clonotype was counted ten times or more. The J gene is TRBJ1-2, the V gene TRBV2; no clear D gene. Germline CDR1 and CDR2: SNHLY and FYNNEI. Between the trimmed V and J ends, which lost 1 base and 2 bases, there was a span of 8 bases. The CDR3 runs 14 residues. CDR3 loop: CASSEEGRNYGYTF. The CDR3 region has the DNA TGTGCCAGCAGTGAAGAGGGCCGGAACTATGGCTACACCTTC.

This clonotype was seen many times. The chain links TRBV7-2 to TRBJ1-2; 8 bases fit TRBD1. Germline CDR1 SGHTA, CDR2 FQGNSA. Unmatched junction bases numbered 6, after V lost 4 bases and J lost 5 bases. The CDR3 is 14 residues long. CDR3 protein: CASSWGTGAYGYTF. As DNA, the CDR3 is TGTGCCAGCAGCTGGGGGACAGGAGCTTATGGCTACACCTTC.